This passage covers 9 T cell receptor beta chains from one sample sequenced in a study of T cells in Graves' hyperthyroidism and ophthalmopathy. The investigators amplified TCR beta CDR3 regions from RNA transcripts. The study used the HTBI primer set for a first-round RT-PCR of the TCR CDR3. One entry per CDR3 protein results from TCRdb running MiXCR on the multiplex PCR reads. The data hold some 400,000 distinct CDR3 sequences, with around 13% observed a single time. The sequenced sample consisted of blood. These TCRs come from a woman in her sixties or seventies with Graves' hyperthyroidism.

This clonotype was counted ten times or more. DNA for the CDR3: TGTGCCAGTAGTATGCAGGGGGCGGAATGGGAGACCCAGTACTTC. This translates into CASSMQGAEWETQYF. The V gene is TRBV19, the J gene TRBJ2-5, with 8 bases identical to TRBD1. Germline CDR1 LNHDA, CDR2 SQIVND (reference sequence). The junction had 8 bases not matched to a gene; V was cut back by 3 bases and J by 5 bases. The CDR3 is made up of 15 amino acids.

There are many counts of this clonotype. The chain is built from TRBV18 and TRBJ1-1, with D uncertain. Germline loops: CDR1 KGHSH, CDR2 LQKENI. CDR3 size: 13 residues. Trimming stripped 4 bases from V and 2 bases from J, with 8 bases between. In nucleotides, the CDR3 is TGTGCCAGCTCACGTGGAGAAAACACTGAAGCTTTCTTT. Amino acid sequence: CASSRGENTEAFF.

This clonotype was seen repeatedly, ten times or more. CDR3 nucleotide sequence: TGTGCCAGCAGTTTCGGGACAGGGAACTACGAGCAGTACTTC. Encoded protein: CASSFGTGNYEQYF. This sequence joins TRBV12-3 or TRBV12-4 and TRBJ2-7; 9 bases line up with TRBD1. There are 14 residues in the CDR3. The trim removed 3 bases at V and 3 bases at J, leaving 3 bases unmatched.

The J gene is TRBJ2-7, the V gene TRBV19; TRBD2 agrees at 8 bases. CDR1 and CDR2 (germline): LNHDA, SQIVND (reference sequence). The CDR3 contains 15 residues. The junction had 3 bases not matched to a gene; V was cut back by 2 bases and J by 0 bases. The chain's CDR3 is CASSILAGPSYEQYF. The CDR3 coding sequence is TGTGCCAGTAGTATACTAGCGGGTCCCTCCTACGAGCAGTACTTC.

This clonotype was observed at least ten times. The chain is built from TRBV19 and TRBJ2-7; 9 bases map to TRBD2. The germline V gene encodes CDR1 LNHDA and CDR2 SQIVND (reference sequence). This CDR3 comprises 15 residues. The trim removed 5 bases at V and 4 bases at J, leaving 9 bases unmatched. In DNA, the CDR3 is TGTGCCAGTAGTCCCTCGGGCGGGAGGGTATACGAGCAGTACTTC. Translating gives CASSPSGGRVYEQYF. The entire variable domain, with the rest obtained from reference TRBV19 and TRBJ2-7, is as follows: DGGITQSPKYLFRKEGQNVTLSCEQNLNHDAMYWYRQDPGQGLRLIYYSQIVNDFQKGDIAEGYSVSREKKESFPLTVTSAQKNPTAFYLCASSPSGGRVYEQYFGPGTRLTVT.

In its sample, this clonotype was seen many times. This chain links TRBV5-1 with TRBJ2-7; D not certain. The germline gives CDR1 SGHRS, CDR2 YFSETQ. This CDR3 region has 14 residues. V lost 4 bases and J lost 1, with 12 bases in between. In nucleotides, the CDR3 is TGCGCCAGCAGCACGGGTCTCCAGTCCTACGAGCAGTACTTC. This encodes CASSTGLQSYEQYF.

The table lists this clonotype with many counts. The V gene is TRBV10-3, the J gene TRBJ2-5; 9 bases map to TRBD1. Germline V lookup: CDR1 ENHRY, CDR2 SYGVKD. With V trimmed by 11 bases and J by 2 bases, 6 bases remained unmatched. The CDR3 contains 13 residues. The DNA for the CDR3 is TGTGCCGCAATGGGACAGGGACAAGAGACCCAGTACTTC. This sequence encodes CAAMGQGQETQYF.

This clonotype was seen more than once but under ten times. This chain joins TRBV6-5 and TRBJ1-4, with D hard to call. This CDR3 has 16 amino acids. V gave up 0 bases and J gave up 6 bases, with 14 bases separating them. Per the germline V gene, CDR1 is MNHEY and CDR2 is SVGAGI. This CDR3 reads CASSYSLDMFHEKLFF. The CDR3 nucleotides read TGTGCCAGCAGTTACTCGCTAGACATGTTCCATGAAAAACTGTTTTTT.

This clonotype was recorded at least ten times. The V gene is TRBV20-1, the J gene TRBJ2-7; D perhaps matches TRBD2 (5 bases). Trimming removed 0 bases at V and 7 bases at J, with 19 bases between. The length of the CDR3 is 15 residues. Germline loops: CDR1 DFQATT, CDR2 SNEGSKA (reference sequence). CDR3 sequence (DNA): TGCAGTGCTAGAGATATGGTGGAGTCTCCGGGGGAGCAGTACTTC. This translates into CSARDMVESPGEQYF.